Listed below are T cell receptor beta chains from one sample, sequenced in a study of cytomegalovirus exposure and HLA in healthy donors. Profiling relied on immunoSEQ multiplex PCR, and the TCRdb table lists in-frame clones only, not all of them. Among fewer than 150,000 clones listed, 76% were seen once. Sequenced material: PBMCs. These TCRs come from a man aged 18 to 35 in good health and CMV-seronegative. Both conserved end residues are part of each CDR3. The order of the fields is D gene, J gene, clone size, V gene, CDR3 length, CDR3 DNA, CDR3 protein. The D gene is left open where the match is weak. Expanded clones are given a class, and other clones once, few, many or no size at all.

d_call: TRBD1
j_call: TRBJ1-6
clone_size: .
v_call: TRBV10-1
cdr3_length: 13
cdr3_nt: TGCGCCAGCAGTGGGCAGGGGGACGCGGTCATCCACTTT
cdr3_aa: CASSGQGDAVIHF

d_call: .
j_call: TRBJ2-5
clone_size: .
v_call: TRBV6-1
cdr3_length: 12
cdr3_nt: TGTGCCAGCGGCCGCGGGTCGGAGACCCAGTACTTC
cdr3_aa: CASGRGSETQYF

d_call: .
j_call: TRBJ2-7
clone_size: .
v_call: TRBV10-3
cdr3_length: 13
cdr3_nt: TGTGCCATCAGTGGCGGGGACAGTTCCGAGCAGTACTTC
cdr3_aa: CAISGGDSSEQYF

d_call: .
j_call: TRBJ2-7
clone_size: .
v_call: TRBV15
cdr3_length: 14
cdr3_nt: TGTGCCACCAGCAGAGCCGGCGGAGTCTACGAGCAGTACTTC
cdr3_aa: CATSRAGGVYEQYF

d_call: .
j_call: TRBJ2-1
clone_size: .
v_call: TRBV5-6
cdr3_length: 13
cdr3_nt: TGTGCCAGCAGCTTGGCGTGGGCAAATGAGCAGTTCTTC
cdr3_aa: CASSLAWANEQFF

d_call: .
j_call: TRBJ1-5
clone_size: .
v_call: TRBV27
cdr3_length: 16
cdr3_nt: TGTGCCAGCAGTTTATTGGGGGGTACGGGCAATCAGCCCCAGCATTTT
cdr3_aa: CASSLLGGTGNQPQHF

d_call: TRBD2
j_call: TRBJ2-7
clone_size: .
v_call: TRBV13
cdr3_length: 15
cdr3_nt: TGTGCCAGCAGCTTATGGACTAGCGGGTCCTACGAGCAGTACTTC
cdr3_aa: CASSLWTSGSYEQYF

d_call: .
j_call: TRBJ1-3
clone_size: .
v_call: TRBV6-1
cdr3_length: 12
cdr3_nt: TGTGCCAGCAACAGGATGGGAAACACCATATATTTT
cdr3_aa: CASNRMGNTIYF

d_call: .
j_call: TRBJ1-5
clone_size: .
v_call: TRBV7-6
cdr3_length: 14
cdr3_nt: TGTGCCAGCAGCGTTAAAGGAGGGGATCAGCCCCAGCATTTT
cdr3_aa: CASSVKGGDQPQHF

d_call: TRBD1
j_call: TRBJ2-3
clone_size: .
v_call: TRBV29-1
cdr3_length: 13
cdr3_nt: TGCAGCGCACGGGACAGGGTACCAGATACGCAGTATTTT
cdr3_aa: CSARDRVPDTQYF

d_call: TRBD1
j_call: TRBJ1-6
clone_size: .
v_call: TRBV5-6
cdr3_length: 15
cdr3_nt: TGTGCCAGCAGCTCGGGACAGGGTGGGGGTTCACCCCTCCACTTT
cdr3_aa: CASSSGQGGGSPLHF

d_call: .
j_call: TRBJ2-1
clone_size: few
v_call: TRBV6-1
cdr3_length: 16
cdr3_nt: TGTGCCAGCAGTGATATGATACGGAGCTCCTACAATGAGCAGTTCTTC
cdr3_aa: CASSDMIRSSYNEQFF

d_call: .
j_call: TRBJ2-6
clone_size: .
v_call: TRBV27
cdr3_length: 14
cdr3_nt: TGTGCCAGCACAACCAGCTCTGGGGCCAACGTCCTGACTTTC
cdr3_aa: CASTTSSGANVLTF

d_call: .
j_call: TRBJ1-1
clone_size: .
v_call: TRBV7-9
cdr3_length: 15
cdr3_nt: TGTGCCAGCAGCTTAGGGACGACTATGAACACTGAAGCTTTCTTT
cdr3_aa: CASSLGTTMNTEAFF

d_call: TRBD1
j_call: TRBJ1-2
clone_size: once
v_call: TRBV7-8
cdr3_length: 14
cdr3_nt: TGTGCCAGCAGCGAAAGGACAGGGAGCTATGGCTACACCTTC
cdr3_aa: CASSERTGSYGYTF

d_call: TRBD1
j_call: TRBJ2-3
clone_size: .
v_call: TRBV19
cdr3_length: 16
cdr3_nt: TGTGCCAGTAGTATAGGGACAGGGTCCAGCACAGATACGCAGTATTTT
cdr3_aa: CASSIGTGSSTDTQYF

d_call: .
j_call: TRBJ2-1
clone_size: .
v_call: TRBV7-3
cdr3_length: 17
cdr3_nt: TGTGCCAGCAGCTTAGACGGGGGAAGGCTCTCCTACAATGAGCAGTTCTTC
cdr3_aa: CASSLDGGRLSYNEQFF

d_call: .
j_call: TRBJ2-5
clone_size: .
v_call: TRBV5-4
cdr3_length: 12
cdr3_nt: TGTGCCAGCAGCTCCTTTAAAGAGACCCAGTACTTC
cdr3_aa: CASSSFKETQYF

d_call: TRBD2
j_call: TRBJ2-1
clone_size: .
v_call: TRBV27
cdr3_length: 14
cdr3_nt: TGTGCCAGCATACTACAGGGTCCGGGGGGGGAGCAGTTCTTC
cdr3_aa: CASILQGPGGEQFF

d_call: .
j_call: TRBJ1-1
clone_size: .
v_call: TRBV18
cdr3_length: 15
cdr3_nt: TGTGCCAGCTCCCCTTTATCGGCGGGAAACACTGAAGCTTTCTTT
cdr3_aa: CASSPLSAGNTEAFF

d_call: TRBD1
j_call: TRBJ2-3
clone_size: .
v_call: TRBV19
cdr3_length: 15
cdr3_nt: TGTGCCAGTAGTACCGGGACAGGGGGCGCGGATACGCAGTATTTT
cdr3_aa: CASSTGTGGADTQYF

d_call: .
j_call: TRBJ2-2
clone_size: .
v_call: TRBV5-4
cdr3_length: 15
cdr3_nt: TGTGCCAGCAGCTTGGCAGGGCTCGACACCGGGGAGCTGTTTTTT
cdr3_aa: CASSLAGLDTGELFF

d_call: .
j_call: TRBJ2-3
clone_size: once
v_call: TRBV6-1
cdr3_length: 14
cdr3_nt: TGTGCCAGCAGTGAAGCTGGGGGCGCAGATACGCAGTATTTT
cdr3_aa: CASSEAGGADTQYF

d_call: .
j_call: TRBJ1-1
clone_size: .
v_call: TRBV19
cdr3_length: 13
cdr3_nt: TGTGCCAGTAGTCCGGCAGGGTGGCCTGAAGCTTTCTTT
cdr3_aa: CASSPAGWPEAFF

d_call: TRBD2
j_call: TRBJ2-7
clone_size: few
v_call: TRBV6-5
cdr3_length: 16
cdr3_nt: TGTGCCAGCAGTTACTCCGGGACTAGCGGGGGGCACGAGCAGTACTTC
cdr3_aa: CASSYSGTSGGHEQYF

d_call: TRBD2
j_call: TRBJ2-7
clone_size: .
v_call: TRBV5-1
cdr3_length: 14
cdr3_nt: TGCGCCAGCAGCCGAGGGACTAGCGGCTACGAGCAGTACTTC
cdr3_aa: CASSRGTSGYEQYF

d_call: TRBD1
j_call: TRBJ1-2
clone_size: .
v_call: TRBV18
cdr3_length: 14
cdr3_nt: TGTGCCAGCGCACCGGGACAGGCGAACTATGGCTACACCTTC
cdr3_aa: CASAPGQANYGYTF

d_call: TRBD2
j_call: TRBJ2-1
clone_size: few
v_call: TRBV6-1
cdr3_length: 15
cdr3_nt: TGTGCCAGCAGTGCGGGGACTACATCCTACAATGAGCAGTTCTTC
cdr3_aa: CASSAGTTSYNEQFF

d_call: TRBD1
j_call: TRBJ2-1
clone_size: .
v_call: TRBV7-6
cdr3_length: 14
cdr3_nt: TGTGCCAGCAGCGTATACGGGACAGGGGATGAGCAGTTCTTC
cdr3_aa: CASSVYGTGDEQFF

d_call: TRBD1
j_call: TRBJ2-3
clone_size: .
v_call: TRBV5-1
cdr3_length: 14
cdr3_nt: TGCGCCAGCAGCGAAGGGACAGAGACAGATACGCAGTATTTT
cdr3_aa: CASSEGTETDTQYF

d_call: TRBD1
j_call: TRBJ2-1
clone_size: once
v_call: TRBV5-1
cdr3_length: 15
cdr3_nt: TGCGCCAGCAGCTACCACAGGGGCCCCTACAATGAGCAGTTCTTC
cdr3_aa: CASSYHRGPYNEQFF

d_call: .
j_call: TRBJ2-1
clone_size: .
v_call: TRBV4-1
cdr3_length: 14
cdr3_nt: TGCGCCAGCAGCCAAGATCCCGGCGGCTCCCCCCCGTTCTTC
cdr3_aa: CASSQDPGGSPPFF

d_call: .
j_call: TRBJ1-5
clone_size: .
v_call: TRBV29-1
cdr3_length: 12
cdr3_nt: TGCAGCCCTACAGGGAGGGTTCAGCCCCAGCATTTT
cdr3_aa: CSPTGRVQPQHF

d_call: TRBD1
j_call: TRBJ2-1
clone_size: .
v_call: TRBV4-1
cdr3_length: 15
cdr3_nt: TGCGCCAGCAGCCAAGGGGGACAGGGGATCGATGAGCAGTTCTTC
cdr3_aa: CASSQGGQGIDEQFF

d_call: .
j_call: TRBJ2-7
clone_size: .
v_call: TRBV6-1
cdr3_length: 14
cdr3_nt: TGTGCCAGCAGAAGAGCCGGAACAGGCTACGAGCAGTACTTC
cdr3_aa: CASRRAGTGYEQYF

d_call: TRBD2
j_call: TRBJ2-3
clone_size: .
v_call: TRBV4-2
cdr3_length: 16
cdr3_nt: TGTGCCAGCAGCCAAGATCAGCGGGGAGGCACAGATACGCAGTATTTT
cdr3_aa: CASSQDQRGGTDTQYF

d_call: TRBD1
j_call: TRBJ1-5
clone_size: .
v_call: TRBV19
cdr3_length: 17
cdr3_nt: TGTGCCAGTAGTATCCTCCAGGGGGCTCGCGGCAATCAGCCCCAGCATTTT
cdr3_aa: CASSILQGARGNQPQHF

d_call: .
j_call: TRBJ1-1
clone_size: .
v_call: TRBV10-1
cdr3_length: 18
cdr3_nt: TGCGCCAGCAGTGAGTCGATCGCGGTGACAGGACTTGCCACTGAAGCTTTCTTT
cdr3_aa: CASSESIAVTGLATEAFF

d_call: TRBD1
j_call: TRBJ2-7
clone_size: .
v_call: TRBV19
cdr3_length: 14
cdr3_nt: TGTGCCAGTAGTTTTGGGACAGGGTCTAACGAGCAGTACTTC
cdr3_aa: CASSFGTGSNEQYF

d_call: .
j_call: TRBJ1-5
clone_size: once
v_call: TRBV2
cdr3_length: 15
cdr3_nt: TGTGCCAGCAGGGAACTGGGGGCGGGCAATCAGCCCCAGCATTTT
cdr3_aa: CASRELGAGNQPQHF

d_call: .
j_call: TRBJ2-1
clone_size: .
v_call: TRBV27
cdr3_length: 16
cdr3_nt: TGTGCCAGCAGTTTAGTGGATAGCTTCGGCTACAATGAGCAGTTCTTC
cdr3_aa: CASSLVDSFGYNEQFF

d_call: .
j_call: TRBJ2-7
clone_size: .
v_call: TRBV5-4
cdr3_length: 15
cdr3_nt: TGTGCCAGCAGCTTGGTGATGCAGGGGTTCAACGAGCAGTACTTC
cdr3_aa: CASSLVMQGFNEQYF

d_call: .
j_call: TRBJ2-4
clone_size: .
v_call: TRBV6-5
cdr3_length: 13
cdr3_nt: TGTGCCACTTCTCGGGGGGCCGGCGGCATTCAGTACTTC
cdr3_aa: CATSRGAGGIQYF

d_call: .
j_call: TRBJ2-7
clone_size: .
v_call: TRBV15
cdr3_length: 16
cdr3_nt: TGTGCCACCAGCAGAGTGGGAGGCAGGTACACCTACGAGCAGTACTTC
cdr3_aa: CATSRVGGRYTYEQYF

d_call: TRBD1
j_call: TRBJ2-7
clone_size: once
v_call: TRBV5-4
cdr3_length: 15
cdr3_nt: TGTGCCAGCAGGGACCCGGGACAGGGGACCTACGAGCAGTACTTC
cdr3_aa: CASRDPGQGTYEQYF

d_call: .
j_call: TRBJ1-4
clone_size: .
v_call: TRBV4-1
cdr3_length: 16
cdr3_nt: TGCGCCAGCAGCCAACGCCTCTGGCGGACTAATGAAAAACTGTTTTTT
cdr3_aa: CASSQRLWRTNEKLFF

d_call: .
j_call: TRBJ2-2
clone_size: .
v_call: TRBV15
cdr3_length: 15
cdr3_nt: TGTGCCACCAGCAGGACAGGAGGGAACACCGGGGAGCTGTTTTTT
cdr3_aa: CATSRTGGNTGELFF

d_call: .
j_call: TRBJ2-4
clone_size: .
v_call: TRBV13
cdr3_length: 19
cdr3_nt: TGTGCCAGCAGCTTAGGCCTTAATCGGGCAGGGGTAGCCAAAAACATTCAGTACTTC
cdr3_aa: CASSLGLNRAGVAKNIQYF

d_call: .
j_call: TRBJ2-3
clone_size: .
v_call: TRBV27
cdr3_length: 17
cdr3_nt: TGTGCCAGCAGTCCATCCGCAGCGGCTACTAGCACAGATACGCAGTATTTT
cdr3_aa: CASSPSAAATSTDTQYF

d_call: TRBD2
j_call: TRBJ2-5
clone_size: .
v_call: TRBV7-9
cdr3_length: 12
cdr3_nt: TGTGCCAGCAGTCGGGGACTAGCGGAACTGTACTTC
cdr3_aa: CASSRGLAELYF

d_call: .
j_call: TRBJ2-1
clone_size: once
v_call: TRBV11-3
cdr3_length: 15
cdr3_nt: TGTGCCAGCAGCCGTCTCAATAATCCGGGCAATGAGCAGTTCTTC
cdr3_aa: CASSRLNNPGNEQFF